Below, one TCR beta chain is given with its context. Only in-frame clones appear in the TCRdb table, and some are missing; sequencing was by immunoSEQ multiplex PCR. The repertoire holds some 230,000 clones, with 80% to 90% as singletons. The record originates from a study of blood T cell repertoires in COVID-19. The overall study: Specimens from acute and convalescent COVID-19 originated in the United States, Italy and Spain. Sample material is recorded as cDNA or gDNA derived from T cells, B-cell-depleted T cells, or PBMCs.

Cohort placement rested on clinical history that participants reported themselves. Germline loops: CDR1 MDHEN, CDR2 SYDVKM. Losses at the gene ends were 6 bases for V and 6 bases for J; bases not matched to a gene: 14. The CDR3 totals 16 residues. The sample consisted of PBMCs or T cells enriched from blood (not recorded which). This clonotype was sampled from a woman aged 18 to 35 in a cohort exposed to, infected with or recovered from COVID-19 (not recorded which). This sequence joins TRBV28 and TRBJ1-1; 9 positions match TRBD1. The CDR3 nucleotides are TGTGCCAGCAGCTACTCCCCGGGACAGGGAACAGCTGAAGCTTTCTTT. Translating gives CASSYSPGQGTAEAFF. Combining the CDR3 with reference TRBV28 and TRBJ1-1 gives the whole variable domain DVKVTQSSRYLVKRTGEKVFLECVQDMDHENMFWYRQDPGLGLRLIYFSYDVKMKEKGDIPEGYSVSREKKERFSLILESASTNQTSMYLCASSYSPGQGTAEAFFGQGTRLTVV.